This T cell receptor (beta chain) was sequenced in a study of cytomegalovirus exposure and HLA in healthy donors. Study-level findings and limits: Overall, roughly 160 TCR beta chains were annotated as cytomegalovirus-associated.

This clone was seen a single time. Antigen unknown. There are 13 residues in the CDR3. The germline CDR1 and CDR2 sequences are ENHRY and SYGVKD. With 4 bases removed from V and 0 bases from J, the gap between germline ends came to 4 bases. TCRdb's copy holds only in-frame clones and misses some; the assay was immunoSEQ multiplex PCR. The table records approximately 200,000 clones, 85% to 95% of them present only once. The chain has TRBV10-3 and TRBJ1-3; D unresolved. This TCR was sampled from a woman between 18 and 30 years old in good health and CMV-seronegative. The sample taken for sequencing was PBMCs. CDR3 bases: TGTGCCATCAGTGCCTCCTCTGGAAACACCATATATTTT. Residues: CAISASSGNTIYF.